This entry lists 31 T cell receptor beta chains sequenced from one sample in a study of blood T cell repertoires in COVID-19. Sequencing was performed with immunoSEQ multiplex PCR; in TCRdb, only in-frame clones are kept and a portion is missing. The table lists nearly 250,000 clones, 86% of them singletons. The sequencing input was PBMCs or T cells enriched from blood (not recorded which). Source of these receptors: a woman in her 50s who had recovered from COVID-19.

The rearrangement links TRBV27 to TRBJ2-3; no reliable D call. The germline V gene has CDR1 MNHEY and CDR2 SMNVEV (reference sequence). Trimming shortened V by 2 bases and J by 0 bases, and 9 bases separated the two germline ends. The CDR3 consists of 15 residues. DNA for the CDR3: TGTGCCAGCAGTTTAGTACGCCAGAGCACAGATACGCAGTATTTT. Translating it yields CASSLVRQSTDTQYF.

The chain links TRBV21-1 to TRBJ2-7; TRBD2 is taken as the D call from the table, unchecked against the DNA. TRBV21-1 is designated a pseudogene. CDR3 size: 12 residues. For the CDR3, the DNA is TGTGCCAGCAGCAAGACTCTCGACGAGCAGTACTTC. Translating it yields CASSKTLDEQYF.

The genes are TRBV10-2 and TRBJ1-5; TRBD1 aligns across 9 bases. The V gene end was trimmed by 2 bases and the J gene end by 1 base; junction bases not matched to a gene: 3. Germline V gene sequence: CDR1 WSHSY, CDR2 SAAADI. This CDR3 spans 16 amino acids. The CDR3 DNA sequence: TGCGCCAGCAGTGAGACAGGGGGCAACAGCAATCAGCCCCAGCATTTT. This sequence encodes CASSETGGNSNQPQHF.

The CDR3 loop reads CASSECVRTGAYQPQHF. CDR3 coding DNA: TGCGCCAGCAGTGAGTGTGTGAGGACAGGGGCTTATCAGCCCCAGCATTTT. The chain is built from TRBV10-1 and TRBJ1-5; 9 bases line up with TRBD1. This CDR3 has 17 amino acids. J lost 5 bases, V lost 1 base, and 9 bases had no gene match. Germline V gene sequence: CDR1 WNHNN, CDR2 SYGVQD (reference sequence).

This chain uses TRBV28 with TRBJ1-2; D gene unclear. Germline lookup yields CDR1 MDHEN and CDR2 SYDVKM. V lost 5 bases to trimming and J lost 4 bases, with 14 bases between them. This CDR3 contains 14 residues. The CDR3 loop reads CASSPGGGLYGYTF. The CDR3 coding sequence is TGTGCCAGCAGTCCGGGTGGCGGCCTCTATGGCTACACCTTC.

The CDR3 region has the DNA TGCGCCAGCAGCTTGGGGCTAGCGGGAAGATTATACAATGAGCAGTTCTTC. It is translated as CASSLGLAGRLYNEQFF. The V call is TRBV5-1, the J call TRBJ2-1; TRBD2 aligns across 9 bases. Trimming cost V 0 bases and J 4 bases; bases outside gene matches: 8. The CDR3 is 17 amino acids. Germline CDR1 SGHRS, CDR2 YFSETQ.

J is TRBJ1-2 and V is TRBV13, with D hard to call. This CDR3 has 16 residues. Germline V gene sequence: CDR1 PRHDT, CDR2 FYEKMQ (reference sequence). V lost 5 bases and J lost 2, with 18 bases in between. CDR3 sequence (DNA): TGTGCCAGCAGCGAGATGACGGGTCCGGGGAACTATGGCTACACCTTC. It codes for CASSEMTGPGNYGYTF.

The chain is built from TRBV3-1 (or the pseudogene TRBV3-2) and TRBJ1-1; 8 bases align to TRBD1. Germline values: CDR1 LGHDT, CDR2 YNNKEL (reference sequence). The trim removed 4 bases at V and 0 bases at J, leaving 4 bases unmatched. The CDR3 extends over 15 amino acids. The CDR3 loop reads CASSRDRNLNTEAFF. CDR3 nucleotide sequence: TGTGCCAGCAGCCGGGACAGGAACTTGAACACTGAAGCTTTCTTT.

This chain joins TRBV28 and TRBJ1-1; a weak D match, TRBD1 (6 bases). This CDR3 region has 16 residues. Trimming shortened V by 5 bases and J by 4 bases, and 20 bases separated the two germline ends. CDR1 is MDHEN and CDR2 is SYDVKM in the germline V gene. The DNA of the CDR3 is TGTGCCAGCAGTCCTGCCCTCCACAGGGTGAGCACTGAAGCTTTCTTT. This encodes CASSPALHRVSTEAFF.

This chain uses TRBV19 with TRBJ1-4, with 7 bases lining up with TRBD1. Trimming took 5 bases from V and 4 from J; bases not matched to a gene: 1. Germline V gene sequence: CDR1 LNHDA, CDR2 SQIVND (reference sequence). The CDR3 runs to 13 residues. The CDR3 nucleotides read TGTGCCAGTAGTGGACAGGTTAATGAAAAACTGTTTTTT. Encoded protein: CASSGQVNEKLFF.

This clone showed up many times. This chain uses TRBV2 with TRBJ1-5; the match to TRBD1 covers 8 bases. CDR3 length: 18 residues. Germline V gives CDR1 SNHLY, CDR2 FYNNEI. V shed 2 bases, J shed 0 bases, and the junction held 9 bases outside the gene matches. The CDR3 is CASSERYQGASSNQPQHF. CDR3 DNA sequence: TGTGCCAGCAGTGAACGTTATCAGGGGGCTAGTAGCAATCAGCCCCAGCATTTT.

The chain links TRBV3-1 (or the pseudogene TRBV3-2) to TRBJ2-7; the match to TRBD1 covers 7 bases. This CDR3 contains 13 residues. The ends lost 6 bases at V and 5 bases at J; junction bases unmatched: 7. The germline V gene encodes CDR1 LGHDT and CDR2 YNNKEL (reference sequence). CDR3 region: CASSRYDRDEQYF. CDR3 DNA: TGTGCCAGCAGTCGGTACGACAGGGACGAGCAGTACTTC.

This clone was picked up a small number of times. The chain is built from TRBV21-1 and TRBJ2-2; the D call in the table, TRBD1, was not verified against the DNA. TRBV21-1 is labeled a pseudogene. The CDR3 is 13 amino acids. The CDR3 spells CASSIDRVRKLFF. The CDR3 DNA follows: TGTGCCAGCAGCATTGACAGGGTACGGAAGCTGTTTTTT.

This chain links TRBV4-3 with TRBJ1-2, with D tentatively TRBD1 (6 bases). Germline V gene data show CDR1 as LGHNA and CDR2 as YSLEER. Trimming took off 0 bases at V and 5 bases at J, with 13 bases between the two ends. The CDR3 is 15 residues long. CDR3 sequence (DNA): TGCGCCAGCAGCCAAGACCTGGGGGCAGGGTATGGCTACACCTTC. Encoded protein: CASSQDLGAGYGYTF.

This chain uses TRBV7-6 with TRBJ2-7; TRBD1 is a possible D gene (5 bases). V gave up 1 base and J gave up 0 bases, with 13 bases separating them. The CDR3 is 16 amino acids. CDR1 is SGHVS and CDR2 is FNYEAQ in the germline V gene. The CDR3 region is CASSLVGGANSYEQYF. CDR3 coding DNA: TGTGCCAGCAGCTTAGTGGGTGGGGCGAACTCCTACGAGCAGTACTTC.

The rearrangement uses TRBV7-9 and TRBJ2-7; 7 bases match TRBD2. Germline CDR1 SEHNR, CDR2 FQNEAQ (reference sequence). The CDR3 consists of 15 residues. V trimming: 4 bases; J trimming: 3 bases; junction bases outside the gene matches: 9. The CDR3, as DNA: TGTGCCAGCAGCTCGGGGCGGGAGAAAGGCTACGAGCAGTACTTC. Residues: CASSSGREKGYEQYF.

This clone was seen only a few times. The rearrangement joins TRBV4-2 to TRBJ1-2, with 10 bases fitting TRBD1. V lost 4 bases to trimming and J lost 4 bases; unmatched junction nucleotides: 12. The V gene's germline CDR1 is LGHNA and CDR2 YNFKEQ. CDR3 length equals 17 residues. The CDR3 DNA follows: TGTGCCAGCAGCCCCAGACAGGGGGCTTGGCAGCGCTATGGCTACACCTTC. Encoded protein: CASSPRQGAWQRYGYTF.

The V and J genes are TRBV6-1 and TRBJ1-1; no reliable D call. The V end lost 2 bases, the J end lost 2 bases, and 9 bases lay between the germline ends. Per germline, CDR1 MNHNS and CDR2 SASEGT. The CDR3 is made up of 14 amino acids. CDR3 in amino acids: CASSEQRINTEAFF. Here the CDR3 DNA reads TGTGCCAGCAGTGAACAGAGGATTAACACTGAAGCTTTCTTT.

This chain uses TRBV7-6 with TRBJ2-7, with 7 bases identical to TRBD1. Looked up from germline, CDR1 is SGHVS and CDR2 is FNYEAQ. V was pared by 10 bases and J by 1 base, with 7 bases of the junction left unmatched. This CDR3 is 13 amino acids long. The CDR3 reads CANDRVESYEQYF. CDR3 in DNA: TGTGCCAACGACAGGGTTGAATCCTACGAGCAGTACTTC.

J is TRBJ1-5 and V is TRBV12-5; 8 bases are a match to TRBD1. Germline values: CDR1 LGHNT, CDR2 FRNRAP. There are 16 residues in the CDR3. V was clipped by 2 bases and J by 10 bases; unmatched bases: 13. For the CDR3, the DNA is TGTGCTAGTGGTTTGTGGACAGGGCCCGCCACAGCACCCCAGCATTTT. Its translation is CASGLWTGPATAPQHF. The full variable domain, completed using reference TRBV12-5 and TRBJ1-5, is DARVTQTPRHKVTEMGQEVTMRCQPILGHNTVFWYRQTMMQGLELLAYFRNRAPLDDSGMPKDRFSAEMPDATLATLKIQPSEPRDSAVYFCASGLWTGPATAPQHFGDGTRLSIL.

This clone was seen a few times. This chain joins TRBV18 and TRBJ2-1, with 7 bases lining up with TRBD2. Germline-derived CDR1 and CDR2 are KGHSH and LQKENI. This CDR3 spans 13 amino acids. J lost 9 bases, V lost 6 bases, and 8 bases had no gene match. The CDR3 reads CASSFGTTAEQFF. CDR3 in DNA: TGTGCCAGCTCGTTCGGGACTACAGCTGAGCAGTTCTTC. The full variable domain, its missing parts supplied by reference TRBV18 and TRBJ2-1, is NAGVMQNPRHLVRRRGQEARLRCSPMKGHSHVYWYRQLPEEGLKFMVYLQKENIIDESGMPKERFSAEFPKEGPSILRIQQVVRGDSAAYFCASSFGTTAEQFFGPGTRLTVL.

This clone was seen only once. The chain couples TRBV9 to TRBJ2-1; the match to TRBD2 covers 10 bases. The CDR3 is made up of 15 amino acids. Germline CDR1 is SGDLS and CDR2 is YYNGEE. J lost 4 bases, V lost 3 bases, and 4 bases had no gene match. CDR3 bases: TGTGCCAGCAGCGACGGACTAGCGGCTTACAATGAGCAGTTCTTC. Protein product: CASSDGLAAYNEQFF.

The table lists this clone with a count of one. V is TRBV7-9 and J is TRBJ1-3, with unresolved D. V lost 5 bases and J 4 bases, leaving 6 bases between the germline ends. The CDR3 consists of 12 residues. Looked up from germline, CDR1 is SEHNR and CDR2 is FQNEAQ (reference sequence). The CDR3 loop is CASSLRGNTIYF. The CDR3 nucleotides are TGTGCCAGCAGCCTAAGAGGAAACACCATATATTTT.

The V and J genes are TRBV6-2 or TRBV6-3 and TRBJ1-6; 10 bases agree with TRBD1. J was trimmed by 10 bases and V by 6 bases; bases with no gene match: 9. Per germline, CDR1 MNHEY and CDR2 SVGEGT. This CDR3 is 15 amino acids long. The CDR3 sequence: CASSLTGGSVSPLHF. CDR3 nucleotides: TGTGCCAGCAGCTTGACAGGGGGCTCGGTGTCACCCCTCCACTTT.

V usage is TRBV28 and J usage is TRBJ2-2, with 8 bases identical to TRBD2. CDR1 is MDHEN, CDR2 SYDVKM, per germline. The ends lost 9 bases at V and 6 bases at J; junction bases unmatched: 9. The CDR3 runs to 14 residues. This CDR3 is CASWREDRSGELFF. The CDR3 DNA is TGTGCCAGTTGGCGGGAGGATCGCTCCGGGGAGCTGTTTTTT.

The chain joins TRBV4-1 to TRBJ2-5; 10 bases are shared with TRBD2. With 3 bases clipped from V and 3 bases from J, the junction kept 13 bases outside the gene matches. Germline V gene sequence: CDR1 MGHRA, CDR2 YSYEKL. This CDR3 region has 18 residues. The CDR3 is CASSQRRGGLAAEETQYF. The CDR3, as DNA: TGCGCCAGCAGCCAGAGGAGGGGAGGACTAGCGGCGGAAGAGACCCAGTACTTC.

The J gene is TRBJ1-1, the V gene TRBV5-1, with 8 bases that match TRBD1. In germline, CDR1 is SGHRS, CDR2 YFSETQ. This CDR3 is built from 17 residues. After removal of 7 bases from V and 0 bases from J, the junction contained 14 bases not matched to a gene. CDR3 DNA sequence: TGCGCCAGCTCCCCCACCGGACAGGGTTTGATGAACACTGAAGCTTTCTTT. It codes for CASSPTGQGLMNTEAFF.

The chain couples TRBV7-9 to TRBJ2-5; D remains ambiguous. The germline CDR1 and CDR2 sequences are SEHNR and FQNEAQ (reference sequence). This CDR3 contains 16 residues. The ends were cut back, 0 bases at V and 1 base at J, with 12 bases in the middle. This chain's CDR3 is CASSLASTRLQETQYF. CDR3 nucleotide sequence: TGTGCCAGCAGCTTAGCCTCGACTCGCCTCCAAGAGACCCAGTACTTC.

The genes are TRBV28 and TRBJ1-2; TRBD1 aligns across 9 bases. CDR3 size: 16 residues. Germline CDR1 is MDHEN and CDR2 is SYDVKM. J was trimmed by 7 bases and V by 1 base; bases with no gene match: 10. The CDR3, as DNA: TGTGCCAGCAGTTTATTGTCTGGGACAGGGCAATCTGGCTACACCTTC. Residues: CASSLLSGTGQSGYTF.

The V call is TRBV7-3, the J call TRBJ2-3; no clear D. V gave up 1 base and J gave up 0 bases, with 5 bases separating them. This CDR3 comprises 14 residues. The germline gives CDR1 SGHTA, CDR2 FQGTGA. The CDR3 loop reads CASSLNPSTDTQYF. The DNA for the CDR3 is TGTGCCAGCAGCTTAAATCCTAGCACAGATACGCAGTATTTT.

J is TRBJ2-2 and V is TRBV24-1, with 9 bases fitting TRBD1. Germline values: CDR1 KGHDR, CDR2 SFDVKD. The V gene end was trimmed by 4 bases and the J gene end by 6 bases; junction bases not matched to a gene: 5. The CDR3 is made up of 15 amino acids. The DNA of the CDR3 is TGTGCCACCAGTGAAAGACAGGGGGTCCCCGGGGAGCTGTTTTTT. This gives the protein CATSERQGVPGELFF.